The 19 T cell receptor beta chains in this list originate from one sample, sequenced in a study of OX40 agonist ivuxolimab in advanced cancers. TCRdb's table, derived via immunoSEQ multiplex PCR, lists solely in-frame clones and lacks some. The table includes approximately 58,000 clones, around 93% detected once. The input for sequencing was CD4+ or CD8+ T cells sorted from blood, taken in a trial of the OX40 agonist ivuxolimab. These receptors were collected from an adult with an advanced solid tumor such as melanoma, head and neck, liver or kidney cancer.

Written as DNA, the CDR3 is TGCGCCAGCAGCTTGGTGCCAGGGGCTTCCTACGAGCAGTACTTC. Its translation: CASSLVPGASYEQYF. V gene TRBV5-1 combines with J gene TRBJ2-7; maybe TRBD1 (6 bases). V gave up 0 bases and J gave up 1 base, with 11 bases separating them. Germline V gene data show CDR1 as SGHRS and CDR2 as YFSETQ. The CDR3 contains 15 residues.

CDR3 nucleotide sequence: TGTGCCAGCAGCGCTAGCCCAGGTTACGGCCAAGAGACCCAGTACTTC. It yields the protein CASSASPGYGQETQYF. The chain uses TRBV7-9 and TRBJ2-5, with D possibly matching TRBD2 (5 bases). The CDR3 totals 16 residues. The V gene's germline CDR1 is SEHNR and CDR2 FQNEAQ (reference sequence). The germline V and J ends were trimmed by 5 bases and 1 base, with 17 bases remaining between them.

The chain couples TRBV4-1 to TRBJ1-2; no clear D. The CDR3 length is 16 residues. Looked up from germline, CDR1 is MGHRA and CDR2 is YSYEKL. V lost 3 bases to trimming and J lost 3 bases, with 17 bases between them. The CDR3 reads CASSQQTGALDYGYTF. The CDR3 nucleotides read TGCGCCAGCAGCCAGCAGACCGGAGCATTGGACTATGGCTACACCTTC.

The chain is built from TRBV5-8 and TRBJ2-7; 13 nucleotides align to TRBD2. The germline V gene encodes CDR1 SGHTS and CDR2 YDEGEE. The V segment lost 1 base and the J segment 3 bases; nucleotides outside the gene matches: 16. This CDR3 has 20 residues. CDR3: CASSLYGGLAGSTGGYEQYF. The CDR3 DNA follows: TGTGCCAGCAGCTTGTATGGGGGACTAGCGGGATCCACGGGCGGCTACGAGCAGTACTTC.

The chain recombines TRBV7-9 with TRBJ1-6; D is unresolved. The CDR3 extends over 15 amino acids. V shed 1 base and J shed 6 bases, with 10 bases lying between them. Germline CDR1 is SEHNR and CDR2 is FQNEAQ (reference sequence). This CDR3 reads CASSLVDVSNSPLHF. The CDR3 nucleotides read TGTGCCAGCAGCTTAGTGGACGTTTCTAATTCACCCCTCCACTTT.

V gene TRBV7-9 combines with J gene TRBJ2-5; TRBD1 is a possible D gene (5 bases). The CDR3 has 15 residues. CDR1 and CDR2 from the germline V gene are SEHNR and FQNEAQ (reference sequence). The germline V and J ends were trimmed by 5 bases and 4 bases, with 17 bases remaining between them. The CDR3 DNA reads as TGTGCCAGCAGCCAGAGGCAGGGTACCCGAGAGACCCAGTACTTC. It translates to CASSQRQGTRETQYF. Variable domain in full (rest from reference TRBV7-9 and TRBJ2-5): DTGVSQNPRHKITKRGQNVTFRCDPISEHNRLYWYRQTLGQGPEFLTYFQNEAQLEKSRLLSDRFSAERPKGSFSTLEIQRTEQGDSAMYLCASSQRQGTRETQYFGPGTRLLVL.

Concerning this clone itself: This specimen includes other DNA sequences encoding the same CDR3. This chain joins TRBV28 and TRBJ2-3; D unresolved. The CDR3 runs to 12 residues. The germline V gene encodes CDR1 MDHEN and CDR2 SYDVKM. The V end lost 5 bases, the J end lost 2 bases, and 5 bases lay between the germline ends. The CDR3 nucleotides are TGTGCCAGCAGTCTCCCCACAGATACGCAGTATTTT. Translation gives CASSLPTDTQYF.

This clone was counted once. This rearrangement joins TRBV5-1 to TRBJ2-7; 9 bases are a match to TRBD2. The length of the CDR3 is 15 residues. Germline CDR1 reads SGHRS; CDR2 reads YFSETQ. V lost 4 bases, J lost 3 bases, and 8 bases stayed unmatched. CDR3 nucleotides: TGCGCCAGCAGCGCGGAAATAGCGGGAGTCTACGAGCAGTACTTC. Residues: CASSAEIAGVYEQYF.

The rearrangement uses TRBV14 and TRBJ1-1, with D hard to call. There are 19 residues in the CDR3. V dropped 2 bases and J dropped 1 base, with 23 bases sitting between them. Germline assignment: CDR1 SGHDN and CDR2 FVKESK. Here the CDR3 reads CASSQYLLRRQRGNTEAFF. CDR3 coding DNA: TGTGCCAGCAGCCAATATCTCCTCAGGCGGCAACGGGGGAACACTGAAGCTTTCTTT.

The chain uses TRBV18 and TRBJ1-5, with D possibly TRBD1 on 6 matching bases. The V and J ends lost 6 bases and 4 bases respectively, with 16 bases between them. CDR3 length equals 15 residues. Germline CDR1 and CDR2: KGHSH and LQKENI. CDR3: CASSLGQGINQPQHF. CDR3 nucleotides: TGTGCCAGCTCCCTCGGGCAGGGGATAAATCAGCCCCAGCATTTT.

V is TRBV11-2 and J is TRBJ2-1; 9 positions match TRBD2. The CDR3 is made up of 16 amino acids. Germline CDR1 reads SGHAT; CDR2 reads FQNNGV. V trimming: 6 bases; J trimming: 7 bases; junction bases outside the gene matches: 13. The CDR3 region is CASREGTLAGWNEQFF. CDR3 nucleotide sequence: TGTGCCAGCAGGGAAGGAACACTAGCGGGTTGGAATGAGCAGTTCTTC.

CDR3 nucleotides: TGTGCCAGCGGCCATGGGGGTTCTTCCTACGAGCAGTACTTC. Residues: CASGHGGSSYEQYF. This sequence joins TRBV7-9 and TRBJ2-5, with D tentatively TRBD1 or TRBD2 (5 bases each). The J call may be in error: the DNA end matches TRBJ2-7 better. The CDR3 has 14 residues. Germline V gene sequence: CDR1 SEHNR, CDR2 FQNEAQ (reference sequence).

This chain links TRBV28 with TRBJ1-1, with D unclear. CDR1 and CDR2 from the germline V gene are MDHEN and SYDVKM. With 5 bases removed from V and 1 base from J, the gap between germline ends came to 17 bases. The CDR3 covers 16 residues. CDR3 sequence (DNA): TGTGCCAGCAGTCCTCCTGATGGAGAGGAGAACACTGAAGCTTTCTTT. Protein sequence: CASSPPDGEENTEAFF.

The genes are TRBV28 and TRBJ2-3; the match to TRBD1 covers 8 bases. J gave up 0 bases and V 2 bases, and 7 bases lay outside the gene matches. The germline V gene encodes CDR1 MDHEN and CDR2 SYDVKM. This CDR3 has 17 amino acids. The CDR3 region is CASSLILTGASTDTQYF. In DNA form, the CDR3 reads TGTGCCAGCAGTTTAATCCTGACAGGGGCCAGCACAGATACGCAGTATTTT.

The gene calls are TRBV7-6 and TRBJ2-7; 13 positions agree with TRBD2. Germline V gives CDR1 SGHVS, CDR2 FNYEAQ. V dropped 6 bases and J dropped 2; count of bases not matched to a gene: 7. This CDR3 comprises 16 residues. CDR3 in amino acids: CASSSRLAGGTYEQYF. The CDR3 DNA reads as TGTGCCAGCAGTTCCCGACTAGCGGGAGGCACCTACGAGCAGTACTTC.

V usage is TRBV11-2 and J usage is TRBJ2-7; 7 nucleotides line up with TRBD2. The CDR3 is 13 residues long. Trimming cost V 2 bases and J 7 bases; bases outside gene matches: 5. Germline CDR1 reads SGHAT; CDR2 reads FQNNGV. CDR3 in amino acids: CASSLPLGGEQYF. The CDR3 DNA is TGTGCCAGCAGCTTACCGCTGGGGGGGGAGCAGTACTTC.

V usage is TRBV7-9 and J usage is TRBJ2-7; no definite D call. Germline V gene sequence: CDR1 SEHNR, CDR2 FQNEAQ (reference sequence). Trimming removed 0 bases at V and 3 bases at J, with 3 bases between. CDR3 size: 12 residues. Written as DNA, the CDR3 is TGTGCCAGCAGCTTAGCGAACTACGAGCAGTACTTC. As protein: CASSLANYEQYF.

In the case of this clone: Other DNA sequences from this sample encode an identical CDR3 as well. This CDR3 is CASSLGTSGNNEQFF. The CDR3 nucleotides read TGTGCCAGCAGTTTGGGGACTAGCGGTAACAATGAGCAGTTCTTC. The gene calls are TRBV27 and TRBJ2-1, with 11 bases lining up with TRBD2. This CDR3 comprises 15 residues. V trimming: 3 bases; J trimming: 5 bases; junction bases outside the gene matches: 3. Germline V gives CDR1 MNHEY, CDR2 SMNVEV (reference sequence).

This chain uses TRBV11-2 with TRBJ2-3, with TRBD1 matching 8 bases. Germline CDR1 SGHAT, CDR2 FQNNGV. V lost 5 bases to trimming and J lost 1 base; unmatched junction nucleotides: 2. The CDR3 length is 14 residues. Here the CDR3 DNA reads TGTGCCAGCAGCCGGACAGGGCGCACAGATACGCAGTATTTT. It translates to CASSRTGRTDTQYF.